Listed below are T cell receptor beta chains from one sample, sequenced in a study of cytomegalovirus exposure and HLA in healthy donors. Only in-frame clones appear in the TCRdb table, and some are missing; sequencing was by immunoSEQ multiplex PCR. This sample has fewer than 200,000 clones, with under 85% found just once. The sequencing input was PBMCs. The receptors were gathered from a man between 50 and 59 years old in good health and CMV-seronegative. Both conserved end residues are part of each CDR3. Fields, in order: CDR3 DNA, CDR3 protein, V gene, D gene, J gene, clone size. The D gene is left open where the match is weak. Only some rows state a clone size, as once, few, many or a class for expanded clones.

TGCAGCGTAGCCGGGGTAATGAACACTGAAGCTTTCTTT | CSVAGVMNTEAFF | TRBV29-1 | - | TRBJ1-1 | -
TGTGCCAGTAGTGCCCAGGGAGGCGGTACTGAAGCTTTCTTT | CASSAQGGGTEAFF | TRBV19 | - | TRBJ1-1 | -
TGCGCCAGCAGCTTGACAGGGGCTCAGCCCCAGCATTTT | CASSLTGAQPQHF | TRBV5-1 | TRBD1 | TRBJ1-5 | -
TGTGCCAGCAGAGCGACAGGTTGGGTTTATCAGCCCCAGCATTTT | CASRATGWVYQPQHF | TRBV6-5 | - | TRBJ1-5 | -
TGTGCCAGCAGGGCCTCGGATACGCAGTATTTT | CASRASDTQYF | TRBV6-1 | - | TRBJ2-3 | -
TGCGCCACCCCACACGACAGGCGCAATGAGCAGTTCTTC | CATPHDRRNEQFF | TRBV10-1 | - | TRBJ2-1 | -
TGTGCCAGTAGCGTGACCGGGACAGTTAATCAGCCCCAGCATTTT | CASSVTGTVNQPQHF | TRBV19 | TRBD1 | TRBJ1-5 | -
TGTGCCAGCAGTTTAACCGGAAAGACAGCTACCCCAGGCTACACCTTC | CASSLTGKTATPGYTF | TRBV27 | - | TRBJ1-2 | -
TGTGCCAGCAGCTTTGGCAGCAATCAGCCCCAGCATTTT | CASSFGSNQPQHF | TRBV7-9 | - | TRBJ1-5 | -
TGCGCCAGCAGCTTACAGGGGGCTAGCGATGAGCAGTTCTTC | CASSLQGASDEQFF | TRBV5-1 | TRBD1 | TRBJ2-1 | -
TGTGCCAGCAGCTTGGAATGGGCAGGCAACTATGGCTACACCTTC | CASSLEWAGNYGYTF | TRBV5-5 | - | TRBJ1-2 | -
TGCGCCAGCAGCTTGGGACTAGCGGGGGGCGCAGATACGCAGTATTTT | CASSLGLAGGADTQYF | TRBV5-1 | TRBD2 | TRBJ2-3 | once
TGTGCCACCAGCGAGGGGGGGTCGGCCGGGGAGCTGTTTTTT | CATSEGGSAGELFF | TRBV15 | - | TRBJ2-2 | -
TGCGCCAGCAGCGCAGCTCAAACAACAGACTACGAGCAGTACTTC | CASSAAQTTDYEQYF | TRBV4-1 | - | TRBJ2-7 | -
TGTGCCAGCAGCCAGTTGGGACTAGGGAACACCGGGGAGCTGTTTTTT | CASSQLGLGNTGELFF | TRBV7-8 | TRBD2 | TRBJ2-2 | -
TGTGCCAGCAGCTCCTCCGGGACAGAAGCTTTCTTT | CASSSSGTEAFF | TRBV7-2 | - | TRBJ1-1 | -
TGTGCCAGCTCACCAAGTCCGGGTTCAGATACGCAGTATTTT | CASSPSPGSDTQYF | TRBV18 | - | TRBJ2-3 | few
TGTGCCAGCAGTTCGGGTCCAGATACGCAGTATTTT | CASSSGPDTQYF | TRBV28 | - | TRBJ2-3 | -
TGTTCCAGCAGCTTAGTCGGTCAGCCCCAGCATTTT | CSSSLVGQPQHF | TRBV7-9 | - | TRBJ1-5 | once
TGTGCCAGCAGCTTAGGAGGGACAGGGAAAAACATTCAGTACTTC | CASSLGGTGKNIQYF | TRBV7-9 | TRBD1 | TRBJ2-4 | -
TGTGCTAGTGGCCGGAACTATGGCTACACCTTC | CASGRNYGYTF | TRBV12-5 | - | TRBJ1-2 | -
TGTTCCAGCAGCCGTAGGACAGCCAACTCCTACAATGAGCAGTTCTTC | CSSSRRTANSYNEQFF | TRBV7-9 | - | TRBJ2-1 | once
TGTGCCTGGAGTTCAGGGGAAGGTGACGAGCAGTACTTC | CAWSSGEGDEQYF | TRBV30 | - | TRBJ2-7 | -
TGTGCCAGCAGCTTAGGGACAGGGGGAGAAAAACTGTTTTTT | CASSLGTGGEKLFF | TRBV11-2 | TRBD1 | TRBJ1-4 | -
TGCAGCGTACTAGCGGCCCGATCCTACAATGAGCAGTTCTTC | CSVLAARSYNEQFF | TRBV29-1 | TRBD2 | TRBJ2-1 | -
TGTGCCTGGAGTGTACAACTGGTGGGGGGCGAGCAGTACTTC | CAWSVQLVGGEQYF | TRBV30 | - | TRBJ2-7 | once
TGCGCCAGCAGCTTGGACCTAGCGGGGGACGGGGAGCTGTTTTTT | CASSLDLAGDGELFF | TRBV5-1 | TRBD2 | TRBJ2-2 | few
TGTGCCAGCAGGGGACAGGGGGACTATTCACCCCTCCACTTT | CASRGQGDYSPLHF | TRBV2 | TRBD1 | TRBJ1-6 | -
TGTGCCAGTAGTATACGAAGGGGGAAGGACAATGAGCAGTTCTTC | CASSIRRGKDNEQFF | TRBV19 | - | TRBJ2-1 | once
TGTGCCAGCAGTTTCGGCGGGAGTCGTGGAAACACCATATATTTT | CASSFGGSRGNTIYF | TRBV25-1 | - | TRBJ1-3 | -
TGTGCCAGCAGCTCCGGGGTTACCTACGAGCAGTACTTC | CASSSGVTYEQYF | TRBV7-2 | - | TRBJ2-7 | -
TGTGCCAGCAGCTCGGACAGGGCCGTCACTGAAGCTTTCTTT | CASSSDRAVTEAFF | TRBV7-6 | TRBD1 | TRBJ1-1 | -
TGTGCCAGCAGCTATGACAGGGTCTCTGGAAACACCATATATTTT | CASSYDRVSGNTIYF | TRBV11-2 | TRBD1 | TRBJ1-3 | -
TGTGCCACCAGCAAACGGAGCCAGACAGGGGGAGGGAATCAGCCCCAGCATTTT | CATSKRSQTGGGNQPQHF | TRBV15 | TRBD1 | TRBJ1-5 | few
TGTGCCAGCAGCCATTTCGTGTCTAGCGGGAGAGAAGAGCAGTACTTC | CASSHFVSSGREEQYF | TRBV14 | TRBD2 | TRBJ2-7 | -
TGTGCCAGCAGCTTAATGGCAGGGGGGAACACCGGGGAGCTGTTTTTT | CASSLMAGGNTGELFF | TRBV7-3 | TRBD1 | TRBJ2-2 | -
TGCAGCGTTGTAGCGGGGGGGCGCGTCCTCTATGAGCAGTTCTTC | CSVVAGGRVLYEQFF | TRBV29-1 | TRBD2 | TRBJ2-1 | -
TGCGCCAGCAGGGGACTAGCGGATACCTCCTACGAGCAGTACTTC | CASRGLADTSYEQYF | TRBV10-2 | TRBD2 | TRBJ2-7 | -
TGTGCCAGCAGTCCCTTTACCGGGACAGGGATCCGGGGCTACACCTTC | CASSPFTGTGIRGYTF | TRBV2 | TRBD1 | TRBJ1-2 | -
TGTGCCAGCAGTTATCGGACTAGCGGATACAATGAGCAGTTCTTC | CASSYRTSGYNEQFF | TRBV6-5 | TRBD2 | TRBJ2-1 | -
TGTGCCAGCAGTCCATGGGGCAGGGTTGATGAAAAACTGTTTTTT | CASSPWGRVDEKLFF | TRBV25-1 | - | TRBJ1-4 | -
TGTGCTAGCAGCTTAGGCTTTGGGACTAGCCTGGAGACCCAGTACTTC | CASSLGFGTSLETQYF | TRBV7-7 | TRBD2 | TRBJ2-5 | -
TGTGCCAGCAGCTTATCGGGAAGCTCCTACGAGCAGTACTTC | CASSLSGSSYEQYF | TRBV7-8 | - | TRBJ2-7 | few
TGCGCCAGCAGCTTAATTGGGGGCAGGGACACTGAAGCTTTCTTT | CASSLIGGRDTEAFF | TRBV5-1 | - | TRBJ1-1 | -
TGTGCCAGCAAGAGCGAAGTGGTAGATACGCAGTATTTT | CASKSEVVDTQYF | TRBV6-6 | - | TRBJ2-3 | -
TGTGCCAGCAGCTTAGCAACAGGGCGAATAAACTATGGCTACACCTTC | CASSLATGRINYGYTF | TRBV11-2 | - | TRBJ1-2 | -
TGTGCCAGCAGCTTAGCTTCAGGGGTAAACTATGGCTACACCTTC | CASSLASGVNYGYTF | TRBV7-9 | - | TRBJ1-2 | once
TGTGCCAGTAGTCTGGGACTAGCGGGAGCAGTTTATGAGACCCAGTACTTC | CASSLGLAGAVYETQYF | TRBV19 | TRBD2 | TRBJ2-5 | -